The clone carrying this T cell receptor beta chain was recorded a few times. Its antigen is unidentified. The junction shows a germline mismatch at one end, possibly a read error. These data come from a study of blood T cells in healthy people across ages. General study points: Not knowing donor CMV status may have confounded expanded clonotype changes.

Researchers report isolating at least 6.5 million PBMCs per sample. A second about 7 to 12 cycle PCR used barcoded and J-beta primers. TCRdb analysed the 5' RACE reads with MiXCR anew, one entry per CDR3 protein. This sample yields roughly 560,000 distinct CDR3 sequences, of which approximately 25% are seen a single time; 8.5% to 9.5% belongs to the top ten. CDR3 length equals 11 residues. The germline V gene has CDR1 DFQATT and CDR2 SNEGSKA (reference sequence). The same sample was also used in a study of T cells of mothers and their children. That source adds: According to the study, all extracted RNA entered cDNA synthesis at roughly 1.5 ug per 15 ul.

The rearrangement joins TRBV20-1 to TRBJ1-2; D not resolved. Sequenced: blood. This TCR derives from a boy younger than 18 in good health. CDR3 residues: CSARDKDGYTF. The CDR3 nucleotides read TGCAGTGCTCGAGATAAGGATGGCTACACCTTC.